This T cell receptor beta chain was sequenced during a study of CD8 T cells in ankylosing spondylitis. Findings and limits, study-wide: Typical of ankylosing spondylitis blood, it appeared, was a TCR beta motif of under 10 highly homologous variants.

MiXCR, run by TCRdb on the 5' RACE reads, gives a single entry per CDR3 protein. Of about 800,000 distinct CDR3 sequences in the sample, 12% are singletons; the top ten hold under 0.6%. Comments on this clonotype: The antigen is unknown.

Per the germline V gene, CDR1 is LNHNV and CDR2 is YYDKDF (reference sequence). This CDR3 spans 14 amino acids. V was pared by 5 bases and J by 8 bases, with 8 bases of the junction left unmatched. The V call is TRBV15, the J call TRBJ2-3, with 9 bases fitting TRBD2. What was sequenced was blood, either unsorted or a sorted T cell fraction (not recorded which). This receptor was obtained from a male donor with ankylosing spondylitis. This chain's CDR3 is CATSLRIAGVTQYF. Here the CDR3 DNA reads TGTGCCACCAGCCTCCGGATAGCGGGGGTTACGCAGTATTTT.